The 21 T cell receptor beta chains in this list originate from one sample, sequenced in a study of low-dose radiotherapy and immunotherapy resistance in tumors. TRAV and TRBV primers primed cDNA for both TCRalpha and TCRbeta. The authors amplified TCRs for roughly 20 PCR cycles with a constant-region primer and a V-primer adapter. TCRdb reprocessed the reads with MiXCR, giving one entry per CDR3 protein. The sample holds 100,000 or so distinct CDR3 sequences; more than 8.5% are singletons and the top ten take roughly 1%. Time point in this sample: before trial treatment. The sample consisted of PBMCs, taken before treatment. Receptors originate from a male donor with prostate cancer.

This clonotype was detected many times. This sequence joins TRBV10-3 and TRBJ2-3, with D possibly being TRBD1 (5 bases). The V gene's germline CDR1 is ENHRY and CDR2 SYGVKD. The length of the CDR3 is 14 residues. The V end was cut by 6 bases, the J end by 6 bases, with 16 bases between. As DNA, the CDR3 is TGTGCCATCAGCGCAGGGAAGAAGTTCGATACGCAGTATTTT. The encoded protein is CAISAGKKFDTQYF.

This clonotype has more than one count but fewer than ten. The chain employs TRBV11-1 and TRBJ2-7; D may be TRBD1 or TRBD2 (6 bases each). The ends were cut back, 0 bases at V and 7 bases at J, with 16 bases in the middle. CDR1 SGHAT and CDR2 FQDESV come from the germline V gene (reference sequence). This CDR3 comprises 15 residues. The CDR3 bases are TGTGCCAGCAGCTTAGCGGCAGGGGCCCGGGGGGAGCAGTACTTC. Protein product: CASSLAAGARGEQYF.

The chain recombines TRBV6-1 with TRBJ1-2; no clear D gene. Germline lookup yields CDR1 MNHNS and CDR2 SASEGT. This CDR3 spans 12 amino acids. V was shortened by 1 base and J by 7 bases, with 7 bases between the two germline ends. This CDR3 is CASSEVPFGYTF. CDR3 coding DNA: TGTGCCAGCAGTGAAGTCCCTTTTGGCTACACCTTC.

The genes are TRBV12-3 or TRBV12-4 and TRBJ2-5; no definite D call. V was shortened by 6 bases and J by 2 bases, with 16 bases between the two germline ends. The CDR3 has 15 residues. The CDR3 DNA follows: TGTGCCAGCAGCCCTCAGGTCTCAACTCAAGAGACCCAGTACTTC. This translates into CASSPQVSTQETQYF.

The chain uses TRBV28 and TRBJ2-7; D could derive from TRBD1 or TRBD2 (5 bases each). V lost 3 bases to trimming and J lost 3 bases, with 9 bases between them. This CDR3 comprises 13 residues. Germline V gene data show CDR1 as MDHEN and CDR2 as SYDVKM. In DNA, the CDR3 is TGTGCCAGCAGTTTCGGGACGGTCTACGAGCAGTACTTC. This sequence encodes CASSFGTVYEQYF.

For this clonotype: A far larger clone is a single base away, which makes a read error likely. The CDR3 reads CASSQGGARTGLYEQFF. Written as DNA, the CDR3 is TGCGCCAGCAGCCAAGGAGGTGCCAGGACAGGGCTCTACGAGCAGTTCTTC. The chain couples TRBV4-3 to TRBJ2-1; TRBD1 matches 8 bases. The ends lost 1 base at V and 10 bases at J; junction bases unmatched: 15. CDR3 length: 17 residues. Germline loops: CDR1 LGHNA, CDR2 YSLEER.

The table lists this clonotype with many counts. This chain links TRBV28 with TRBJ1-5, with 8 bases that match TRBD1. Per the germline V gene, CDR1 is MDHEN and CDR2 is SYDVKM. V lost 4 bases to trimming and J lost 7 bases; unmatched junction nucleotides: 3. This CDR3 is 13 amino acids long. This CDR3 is CASSSGQGQPQHF. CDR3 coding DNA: TGTGCCAGCAGTTCAGGACAGGGCCAGCCCCAGCATTTT.

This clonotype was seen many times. Written as DNA, the CDR3 is TGTGCCAGCAGCCAAGATTCACAGGGGCGTTCACCCCTCCACTTT. It is translated as CASSQDSQGRSPLHF. The chain combines TRBV4-2 with TRBJ1-6, with 7 bases aligning to TRBD1. Germline V gives CDR1 LGHNA, CDR2 YNFKEQ. This CDR3 is built from 15 residues. V trimming: 0 bases; J trimming: 9 bases; junction bases outside the gene matches: 5.

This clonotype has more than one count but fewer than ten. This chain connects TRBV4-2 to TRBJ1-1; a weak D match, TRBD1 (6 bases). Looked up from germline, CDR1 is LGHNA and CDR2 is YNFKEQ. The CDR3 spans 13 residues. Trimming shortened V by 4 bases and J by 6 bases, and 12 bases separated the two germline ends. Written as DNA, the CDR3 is TGTGCCAGCAGCCTAGAGGGACAACCTGAAGCTTTCTTT. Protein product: CASSLEGQPEAFF.

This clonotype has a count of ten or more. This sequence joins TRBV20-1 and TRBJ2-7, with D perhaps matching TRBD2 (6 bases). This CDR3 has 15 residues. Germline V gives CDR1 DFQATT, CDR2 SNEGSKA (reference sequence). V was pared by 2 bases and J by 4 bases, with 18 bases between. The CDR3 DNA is TGCAGTGCTAGATCCGGCGGGGTCCAATATTACGAGCAGTACTTC. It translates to CSARSGGVQYYEQYF.

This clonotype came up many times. Here the CDR3 reads CASRRQGFGELFF. The CDR3 DNA sequence: TGTGCCAGTCGACGACAGGGGTTCGGGGAGCTGTTTTTT. This chain connects TRBV19 to TRBJ2-2; 8 bases are a match to TRBD1. The CDR3 is 13 amino acids. From germline, CDR1 is LNHDA and CDR2 SQIVND (reference sequence). V trimming: 8 bases; J trimming: 7 bases; junction bases outside the gene matches: 6.

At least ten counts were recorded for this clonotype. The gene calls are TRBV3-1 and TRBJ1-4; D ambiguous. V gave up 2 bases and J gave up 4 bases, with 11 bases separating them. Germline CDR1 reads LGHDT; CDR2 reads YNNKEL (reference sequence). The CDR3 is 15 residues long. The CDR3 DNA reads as TGTGCCAGCAGCCAACGGGAGCGGGGTAATGAAAAACTGTTTTTT. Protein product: CASSQRERGNEKLFF.

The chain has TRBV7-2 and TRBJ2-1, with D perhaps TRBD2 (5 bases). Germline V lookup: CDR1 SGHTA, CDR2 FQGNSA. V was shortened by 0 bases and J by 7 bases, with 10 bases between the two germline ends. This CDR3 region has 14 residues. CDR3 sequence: CASSLARLWNEQFF. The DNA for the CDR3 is TGTGCCAGCAGCTTAGCCCGACTATGGAATGAGCAGTTCTTC.

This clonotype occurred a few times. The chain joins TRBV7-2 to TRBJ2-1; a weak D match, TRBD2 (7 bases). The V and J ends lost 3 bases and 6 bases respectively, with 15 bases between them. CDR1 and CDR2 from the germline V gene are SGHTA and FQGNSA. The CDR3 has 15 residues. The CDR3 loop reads CASSLTVGGGNEQFF. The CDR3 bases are TGTGCCAGCAGCTTGACAGTGGGAGGGGGCAATGAGCAGTTCTTC.

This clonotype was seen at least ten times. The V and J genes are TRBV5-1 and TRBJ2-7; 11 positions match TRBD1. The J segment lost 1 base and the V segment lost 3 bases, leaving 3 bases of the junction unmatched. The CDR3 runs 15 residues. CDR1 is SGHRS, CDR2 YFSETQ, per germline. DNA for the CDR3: TGCGCCAGCAGCTCCGGGACAGGGGGTTCCTACGAGCAGTACTTC. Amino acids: CASSSGTGGSYEQYF.

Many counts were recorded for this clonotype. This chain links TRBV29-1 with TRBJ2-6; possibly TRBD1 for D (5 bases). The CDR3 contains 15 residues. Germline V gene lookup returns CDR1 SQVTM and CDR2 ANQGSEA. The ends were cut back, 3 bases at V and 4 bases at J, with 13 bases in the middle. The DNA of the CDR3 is TGCAGCGTTGAGGAATCAGGGTGGGGGGCCAACGTCCTGACTTTC. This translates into CSVEESGWGANVLTF.

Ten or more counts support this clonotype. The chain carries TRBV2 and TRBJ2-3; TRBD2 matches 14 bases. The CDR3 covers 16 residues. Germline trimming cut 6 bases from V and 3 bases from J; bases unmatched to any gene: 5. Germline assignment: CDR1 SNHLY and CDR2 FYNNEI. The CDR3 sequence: CASRPRLAGGTDTQYF. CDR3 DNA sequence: TGTGCCAGCAGGCCTCGACTAGCGGGGGGGACAGATACGCAGTATTTT.

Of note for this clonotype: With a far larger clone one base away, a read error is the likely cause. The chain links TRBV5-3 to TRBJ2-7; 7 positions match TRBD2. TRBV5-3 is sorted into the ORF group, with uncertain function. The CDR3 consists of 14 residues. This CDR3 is CASSLAWGLYEQYF. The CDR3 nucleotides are TGTGCCAGCAGCTTGGCCTGGGGACTATACGAGCAGTACTTC.

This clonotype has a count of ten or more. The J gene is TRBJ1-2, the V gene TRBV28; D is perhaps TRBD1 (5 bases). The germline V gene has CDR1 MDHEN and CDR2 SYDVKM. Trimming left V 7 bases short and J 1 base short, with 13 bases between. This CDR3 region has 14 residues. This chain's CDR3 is CASTSGGVNYGYTF. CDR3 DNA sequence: TGTGCCAGCACCTCGGGAGGGGTTAACTATGGCTACACCTTC.

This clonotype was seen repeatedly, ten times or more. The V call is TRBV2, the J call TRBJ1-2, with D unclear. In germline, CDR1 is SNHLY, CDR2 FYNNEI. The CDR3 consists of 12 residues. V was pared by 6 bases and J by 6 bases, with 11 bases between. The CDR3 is CASRLTLDGYTF. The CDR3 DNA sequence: TGTGCCAGCAGATTGACACTAGATGGCTACACCTTC.

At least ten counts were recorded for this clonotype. The CDR3: CASSLRGGRNEQYF. The CDR3 DNA sequence: TGTGCCAGCAGCTTAAGAGGGGGCAGGAACGAGCAGTACTTC. The chain is built from TRBV7-2 and TRBJ2-7, with 7 bases fitting TRBD1. The CDR3 contains 14 residues. CDR1 and CDR2 (germline): SGHTA, FQGNSA. The trim removed 2 bases at V and 5 bases at J, leaving 6 bases unmatched. Looking up the rest from reference TRBV7-2 and TRBJ2-7 gives the full variable domain: GAGVSQSPSNKVTEKGKDVELRCDPISGHTALYWYRQSLGQGLEFLIYFQGNSAPDKSGLPSDRFSAERTGGSVSTLTIQRTQQEDSAVYLCASSLRGGRNEQYFGPGTRLTVT.